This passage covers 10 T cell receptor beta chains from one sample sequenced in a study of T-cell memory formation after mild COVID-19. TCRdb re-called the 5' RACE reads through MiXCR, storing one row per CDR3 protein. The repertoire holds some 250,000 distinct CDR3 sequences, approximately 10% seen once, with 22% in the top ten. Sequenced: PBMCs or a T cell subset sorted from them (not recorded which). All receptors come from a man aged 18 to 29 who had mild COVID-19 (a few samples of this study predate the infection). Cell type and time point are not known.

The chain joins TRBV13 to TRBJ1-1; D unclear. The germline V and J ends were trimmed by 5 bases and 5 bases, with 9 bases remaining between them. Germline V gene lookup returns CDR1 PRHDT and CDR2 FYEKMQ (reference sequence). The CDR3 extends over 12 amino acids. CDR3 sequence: CASSPRRTEAFF. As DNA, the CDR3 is TGTGCCAGCAGCCCTCGGCGGACTGAAGCTTTCTTT.

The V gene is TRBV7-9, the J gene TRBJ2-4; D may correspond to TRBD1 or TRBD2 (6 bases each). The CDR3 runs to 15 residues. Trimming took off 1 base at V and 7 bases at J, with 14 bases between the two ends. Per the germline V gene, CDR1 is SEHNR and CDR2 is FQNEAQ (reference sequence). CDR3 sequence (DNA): TGTGCCAGCAGCTTAGATCCGGGGGCGAGGAACATTCAGTACTTC. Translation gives CASSLDPGARNIQYF.

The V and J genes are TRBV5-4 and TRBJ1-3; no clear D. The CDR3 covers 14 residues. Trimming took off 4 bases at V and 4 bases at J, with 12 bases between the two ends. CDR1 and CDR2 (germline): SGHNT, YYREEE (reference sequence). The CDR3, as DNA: TGTGCCAGCAGCCTTCCTTCATCGGGAAACACCATATATTTT. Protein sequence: CASSLPSSGNTIYF.

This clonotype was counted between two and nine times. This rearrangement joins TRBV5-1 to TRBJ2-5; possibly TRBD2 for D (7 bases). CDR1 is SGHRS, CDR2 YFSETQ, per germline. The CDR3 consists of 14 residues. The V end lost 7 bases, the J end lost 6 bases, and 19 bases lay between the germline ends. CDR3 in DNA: TGCGCCAGCGCGGCGAGAGGGGGGGCCCAGACCCAGTACTTC. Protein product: CASAARGGAQTQYF.

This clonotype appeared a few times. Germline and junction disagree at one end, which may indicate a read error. CDR3 DNA: TGTGCCAGCAGCTCGAGCAGGTTC. As protein: CASSSSRF. The chain has TRBV7-9 and TRBJ1-2, with D uncertain. CDR1 and CDR2 (germline): SEHNR, FQNEAQ (reference sequence). The CDR3 length is 8 residues.

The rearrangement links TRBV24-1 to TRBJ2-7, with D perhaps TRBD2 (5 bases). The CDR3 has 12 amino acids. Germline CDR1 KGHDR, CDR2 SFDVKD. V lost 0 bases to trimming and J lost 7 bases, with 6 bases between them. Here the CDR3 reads CATSDLRGEQYF. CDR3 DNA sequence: TGTGCCACCAGTGATTTGAGAGGGGAGCAGTACTTC.

In DNA, the CDR3 is TGTGCCAGCAGACCCAGGGTCAATGAGCAGTTCTTC. As protein: CASRPRVNEQFF. The chain recombines TRBV7-9 with TRBJ2-1; possible D gene TRBD1, 5 bases. The CDR3 is 12 amino acids. Trimming left V 6 bases short and J 6 bases short, with 9 bases between. Germline V gene lookup returns CDR1 SEHNR and CDR2 FQNEAQ (reference sequence).

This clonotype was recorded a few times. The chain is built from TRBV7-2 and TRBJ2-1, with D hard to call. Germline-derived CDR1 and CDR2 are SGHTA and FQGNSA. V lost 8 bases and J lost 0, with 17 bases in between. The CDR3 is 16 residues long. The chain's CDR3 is CASLITGSSSYNEQFF. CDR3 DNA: TGTGCCAGCCTAATCACGGGCAGTAGCTCCTACAATGAGCAGTTCTTC. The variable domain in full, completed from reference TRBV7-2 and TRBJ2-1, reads GAGVSQSPSNKVTEKGKDVELRCDPISGHTALYWYRQSLGQGLEFLIYFQGNSAPDKSGLPSDRFSAERTGGSVSTLTIQRTQQEDSAVYLCASLITGSSSYNEQFFGPGTRLTVL.

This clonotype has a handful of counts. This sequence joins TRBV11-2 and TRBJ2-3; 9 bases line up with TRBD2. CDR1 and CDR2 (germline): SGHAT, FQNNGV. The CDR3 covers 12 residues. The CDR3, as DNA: TGTGCGGCGGGGGGGCCCACAGATACGCAGTATTTT. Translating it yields CAAGGPTDTQYF. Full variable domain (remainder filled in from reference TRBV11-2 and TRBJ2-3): EAGVAQSPRYKIIEKRQSVAFWCNPISGHATLYWYQQILGQGPKLLIQFQNNGVVDDSQLPKDRFSAERLKGVDSTLKIQPAKLEDSAVYLCAAGGPTDTQYFGPGTRLTVL.

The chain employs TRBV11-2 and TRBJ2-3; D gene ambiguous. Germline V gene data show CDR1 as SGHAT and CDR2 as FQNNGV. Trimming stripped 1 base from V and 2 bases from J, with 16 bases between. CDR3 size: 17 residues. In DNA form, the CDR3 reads TGTGCCAGCAGCTTAGGACGACGGGTTTCTCCCACAGATACGCAGTATTTT. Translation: CASSLGRRVSPTDTQYF.